The clone carrying this TCR beta chain showed up just a few times. The antigen is undetermined. This CDR3 contains 15 residues. Deletions cut 4 bases from V and 5 bases from J, with 17 bases between. The germline gives CDR1 KGHSH, CDR2 LQKENI. This sample was taken from a study of T-cell reconstitution after alpha-beta-depleted transplantation in children. Study results and caveats: Recipient T cells and thymic progenitors that survived were the source of the high TCRbeta diversity seen at day 60 in some patients. One year post-transplant, T-cell counts and diversity were largely derived from T cells produced anew. Approximately two months post-transplant, alpha-beta T cells reportedly originated from several hundred expanded graft clones.

The library targeted TCRbeta and was prepared with unique molecular identifiers. TCRdb re-analysed the PCR reads in MiXCR, keeping a single row per CDR3 protein. The sample records about 420,000 distinct CDR3 sequences, 16% being singletons. The chain uses TRBV18 and TRBJ1-1; maybe TRBD1 (6 bases). This sequence originates from a boy younger than two who had a stem cell transplant for Wiskott-Aldrich syndrome, so the T cells may come from the graft donor. The sequences come from PBMCs, mostly from graft donor cells, collected 360 days after TCRalphabeta/CD19-depleted stem cell transplant. Here the CDR3 reads CASSLGRGAGTEAFF. The CDR3 DNA is TGTGCCAGCTCACTGGGTCGGGGGGCTGGTACTGAAGCTTTCTTT.